This T cell receptor beta chain was recovered during a study of cytotoxic CD8 clonotypes in ibrutinib-treated CLL. Study results and caveats: Patients showed higher baseline clonality than age-matched healthy donors, and it tracked circulating CD8+ T-cell counts. Sample timing was unmatched between remission and later-progressing patients; lymph nodes unstudied.

This clone turned up a few times. The antigen is unknown. Only in-frame clones appear in the TCRdb table, and some are missing; sequencing was by immunoSEQ multiplex PCR. This table holds 130,000 or so clones, 70% to 85% found once. Library input was about 2 micrograms of DNA from cryopreserved PBMCs. This TCR was sampled from a human donor with chronic lymphocytic leukemia. The sample consisted of PBMCs, taken after 12 months of ibrutinib treatment.

The CDR3 region is CASSFRYGYTF. CDR3 DNA sequence: TGTGCCAGCAGTTTTCGCTATGGCTACACCTTC. The chain couples TRBV5-4 to TRBJ1-2; D is unresolved. The ends were cut back, 5 bases at V and 4 bases at J, with 6 bases in the middle. The CDR3 has 11 residues. CDR1 is SGHNT and CDR2 is YYREEE in the germline V gene (reference sequence).